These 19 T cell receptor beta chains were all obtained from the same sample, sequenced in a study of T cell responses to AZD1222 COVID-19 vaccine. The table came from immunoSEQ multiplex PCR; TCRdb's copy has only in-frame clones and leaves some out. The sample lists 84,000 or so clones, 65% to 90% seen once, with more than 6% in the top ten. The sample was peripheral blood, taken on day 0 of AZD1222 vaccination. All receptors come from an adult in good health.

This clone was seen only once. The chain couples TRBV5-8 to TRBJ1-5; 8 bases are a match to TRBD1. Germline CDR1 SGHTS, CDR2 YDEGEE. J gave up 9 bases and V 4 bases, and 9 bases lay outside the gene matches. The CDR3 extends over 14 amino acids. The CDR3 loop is CASSTGQGVWPQHF. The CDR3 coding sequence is TGTGCCAGCAGCACCGGACAGGGAGTTTGGCCCCAGCATTTT. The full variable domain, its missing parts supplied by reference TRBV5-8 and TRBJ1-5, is EAGVTQSPTHLIKTRGQQATLRCSPISGHTSVYWYQQALGLGLQFLLWYDEGEERNRGNFPPRFSGRQFPNYSSELNVNALELEDSALYLCASSTGQGVWPQHFGDGTRLSIL.

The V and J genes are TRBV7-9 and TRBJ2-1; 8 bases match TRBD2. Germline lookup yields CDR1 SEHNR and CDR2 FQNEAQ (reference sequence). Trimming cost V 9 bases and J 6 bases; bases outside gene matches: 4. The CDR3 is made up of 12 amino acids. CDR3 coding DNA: TGTGCCAGTATGAGCGGGAGCAATGAGCAGTTCTTC. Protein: CASMSGSNEQFF.

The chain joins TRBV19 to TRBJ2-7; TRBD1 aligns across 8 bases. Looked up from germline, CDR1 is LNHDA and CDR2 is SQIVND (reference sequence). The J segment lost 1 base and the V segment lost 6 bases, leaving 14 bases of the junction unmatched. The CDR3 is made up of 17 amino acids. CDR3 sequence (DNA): TGTGCCAGTAGCTTAGGCCGAGGGACAGGTCGGTCCTACGAGCAGTACTTC. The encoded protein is CASSLGRGTGRSYEQYF.

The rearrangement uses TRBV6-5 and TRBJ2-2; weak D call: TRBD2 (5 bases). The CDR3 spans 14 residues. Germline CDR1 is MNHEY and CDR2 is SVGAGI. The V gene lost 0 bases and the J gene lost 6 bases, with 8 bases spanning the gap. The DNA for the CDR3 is TGTGCCAGCAGTTACTCGTGGGGAGCCGGGGAGCTGTTTTTT. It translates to CASSYSWGAGELFF.

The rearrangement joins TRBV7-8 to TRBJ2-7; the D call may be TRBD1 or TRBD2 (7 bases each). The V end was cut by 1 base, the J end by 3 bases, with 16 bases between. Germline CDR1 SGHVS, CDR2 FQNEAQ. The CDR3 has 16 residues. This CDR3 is CASSLVNRGGIYEQYF. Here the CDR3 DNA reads TGTGCCAGCAGCTTAGTTAACAGGGGAGGGATCTACGAGCAGTACTTC.

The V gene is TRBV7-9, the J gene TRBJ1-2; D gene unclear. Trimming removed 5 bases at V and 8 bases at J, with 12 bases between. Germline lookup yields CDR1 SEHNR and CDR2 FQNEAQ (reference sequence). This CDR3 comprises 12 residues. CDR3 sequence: CASSRSGEGYTF. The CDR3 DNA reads TGTGCCAGCAGCCGTAGCGGGGAAGGCTACACCTTC. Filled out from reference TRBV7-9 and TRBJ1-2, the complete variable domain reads DTGVSQNPRHKITKRGQNVTFRCDPISEHNRLYWYRQTLGQGPEFLTYFQNEAQLEKSRLLSDRFSAERPKGSFSTLEIQRTEQGDSAMYLCASSRSGEGYTFGSGTRLTVV.

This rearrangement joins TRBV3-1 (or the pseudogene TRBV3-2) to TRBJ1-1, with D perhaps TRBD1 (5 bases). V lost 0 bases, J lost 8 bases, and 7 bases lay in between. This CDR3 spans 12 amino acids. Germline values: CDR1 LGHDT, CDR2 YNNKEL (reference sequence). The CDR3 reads CASSQEGPEAFF. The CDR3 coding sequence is TGTGCCAGCAGCCAAGAGGGGCCAGAAGCTTTCTTT.

CDR3: CASSVLTAGSNQPQHF. The CDR3, as DNA: TGTGCCAGCAGTGTCCTGACGGCGGGGAGCAATCAGCCCCAGCATTTT. This chain links TRBV2 with TRBJ1-5, with D hard to call. This CDR3 region has 16 residues. The germline V gene encodes CDR1 SNHLY and CDR2 FYNNEI. With 4 bases removed from V and 1 base from J, the gap between germline ends came to 14 bases.

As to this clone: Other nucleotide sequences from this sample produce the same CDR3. DNA of the CDR3: TGTGCCAGCAGTTTCAGGAGAGTAAATTCACCCCTCCACTTT. This sequence encodes CASSFRRVNSPLHF. The chain joins TRBV28 to TRBJ1-6; D not certain. From germline, CDR1 is MDHEN and CDR2 SYDVKM. The CDR3 is 14 amino acids. With 3 bases removed from V and 7 bases from J, the gap between germline ends came to 10 bases.

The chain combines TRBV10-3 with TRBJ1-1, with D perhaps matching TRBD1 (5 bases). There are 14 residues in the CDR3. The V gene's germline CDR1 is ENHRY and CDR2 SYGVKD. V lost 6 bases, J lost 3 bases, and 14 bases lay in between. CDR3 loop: CAIRGTGRDTEAFF. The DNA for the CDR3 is TGTGCCATCAGGGGAACGGGACGTGACACTGAAGCTTTCTTT.

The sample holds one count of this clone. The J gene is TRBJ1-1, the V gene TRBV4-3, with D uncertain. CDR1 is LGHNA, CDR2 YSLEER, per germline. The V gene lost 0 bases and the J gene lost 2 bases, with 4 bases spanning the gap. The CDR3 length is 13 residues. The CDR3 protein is CASSQEDNTEAFF. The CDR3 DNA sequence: TGCGCCAGCAGCCAAGAGGACAACACTGAAGCTTTCTTT.

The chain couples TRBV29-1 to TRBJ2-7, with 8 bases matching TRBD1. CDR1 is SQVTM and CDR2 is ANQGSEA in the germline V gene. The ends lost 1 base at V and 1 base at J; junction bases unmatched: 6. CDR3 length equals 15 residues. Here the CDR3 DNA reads TGCAGCGTTGAAGGGACAGGGAGAAGGTCCTACGAGCAGTACTTC. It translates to CSVEGTGRRSYEQYF.

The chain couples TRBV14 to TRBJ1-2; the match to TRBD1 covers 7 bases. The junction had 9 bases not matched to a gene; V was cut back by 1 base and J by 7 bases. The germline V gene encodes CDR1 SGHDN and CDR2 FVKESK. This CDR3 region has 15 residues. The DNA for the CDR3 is TGTGCCAGCAGCCAAGTTGGGGACAGAGCGCGTGGCTACACCTTC. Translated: CASSQVGDRARGYTF.

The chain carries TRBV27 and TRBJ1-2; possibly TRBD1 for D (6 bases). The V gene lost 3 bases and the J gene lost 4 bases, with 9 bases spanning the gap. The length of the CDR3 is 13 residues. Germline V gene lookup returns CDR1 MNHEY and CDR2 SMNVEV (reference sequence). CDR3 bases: TGTGCCAGCAGTTTCCAGGACAGCTATGGCTACACCTTC. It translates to CASSFQDSYGYTF.

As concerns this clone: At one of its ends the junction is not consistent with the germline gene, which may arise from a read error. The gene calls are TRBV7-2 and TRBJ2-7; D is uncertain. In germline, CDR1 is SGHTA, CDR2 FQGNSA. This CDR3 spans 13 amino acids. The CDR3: CASSVAQSYEQYF. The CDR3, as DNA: TGTGCCAGCAGCGTAGCCCAGAGCTACGAGCAGTACTTC.

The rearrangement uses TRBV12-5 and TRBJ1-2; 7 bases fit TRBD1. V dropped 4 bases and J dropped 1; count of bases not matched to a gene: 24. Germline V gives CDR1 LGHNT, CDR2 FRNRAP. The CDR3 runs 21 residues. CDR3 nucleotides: TGTGCTAGTGGTTCAGAACCCACCCCTCCGCACAGGGGCCACATTAACTATGGCTACACCTTC. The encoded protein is CASGSEPTPPHRGHINYGYTF.

The CDR3: CSAGTDNEQFF. Written as DNA, the CDR3 is TGCAGCGCCGGGACAGACAATGAGCAGTTCTTC. The chain links TRBV29-1 to TRBJ2-1, with 7 bases fitting TRBD1. The CDR3 has 11 residues. The V gene's germline CDR1 is SQVTM and CDR2 ANQGSEA. V trimming: 7 bases; J trimming: 5 bases; junction bases outside the gene matches: 2.

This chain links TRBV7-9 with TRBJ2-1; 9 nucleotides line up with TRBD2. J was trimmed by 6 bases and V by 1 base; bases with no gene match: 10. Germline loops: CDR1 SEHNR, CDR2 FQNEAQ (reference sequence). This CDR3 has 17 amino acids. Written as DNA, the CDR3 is TGTGCCAGCAGCTTAGTTGGGGGCGGGAGGGCCCGCAATGAGCAGTTCTTC. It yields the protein CASSLVGGGRARNEQFF.

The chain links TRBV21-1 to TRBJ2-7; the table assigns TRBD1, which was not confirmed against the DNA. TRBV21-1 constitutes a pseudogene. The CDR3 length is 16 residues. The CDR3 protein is CASRTGTPSRSYEQYF. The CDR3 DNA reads TGTGCCAGCAGAACCGGGACACCCTCCCGCTCCTACGAGCAGTACTTC.